These 32 T cell receptor beta chains were all obtained from the same sample, sequenced in a study of human T cells and chemical hapten exposure. TCRdb fed the RACE reads into MiXCR, producing one record per CDR3 protein. The sample contains 190,000 or so distinct CDR3 sequences, roughly a quarter of which appear only once. The time point denotes: patch test 3, about 24 weeks after DPC sensitization. Treatment defined: therapeutic diphenylcyclopropenone sensitization with weekly scalp DPC. The sequenced sample was whole blood, obtained in connection with sensitization to the hapten diphenylcyclopropenone (DPC). The receptors were sampled from a middle-aged woman with alopecia areata. Some clones in this sample may be carry-over from other donors' samples.

In nucleotides, the CDR3 is TGTGCCAGCAGCTTAGTTCTCCCTCGCTCACCCCTCCACTTT. This encodes CASSLVLPRSPLHF. The J gene is TRBJ1-6, the V gene TRBV7-2; D uncertain. Trimming removed 1 base at V and 10 bases at J, with 11 bases between. The CDR3 length is 14 residues. The germline CDR1 and CDR2 sequences are SGHTA and FQGNSA.

This chain connects TRBV4-2 to TRBJ1-2, with D maybe TRBD1 (5 bases). The V end was cut by 0 bases, the J end by 1 base, with 9 bases between. Germline V CDR1 and CDR2: LGHNA, YNFKEQ. This CDR3 has 15 amino acids. In DNA, the CDR3 is TGTGCCAGCAGCCAAGATCCGACAGATAACTATGGCTACACCTTC. It codes for CASSQDPTDNYGYTF.

This clonotype has just one count. The J gene is TRBJ2-7, the V gene TRBV4-3, with TRBD2 matching 8 bases. From germline, CDR1 is LGHNA and CDR2 YSLEER. This CDR3 spans 19 amino acids. The J segment lost 1 base and the V segment lost 2 bases, leaving 16 bases of the junction unmatched. CDR3 sequence: CASSQLPSTSGINSYEQYF. CDR3 nucleotides: TGCGCCAGCAGCCAACTTCCGAGTACTAGCGGCATAAATTCCTACGAGCAGTACTTC.

The chain employs TRBV20-1 and TRBJ2-3; 8 bases line up with TRBD2. This CDR3 is 15 amino acids long. V dropped 6 bases and J dropped 2; count of bases not matched to a gene: 10. Germline V gene lookup returns CDR1 DFQATT and CDR2 SNEGSKA (reference sequence). The DNA of the CDR3 is TGCAGTGCCCTACAGGGCGGGAGGTTCACAGATACGCAGTATTTT. This encodes CSALQGGRFTDTQYF.

The chain carries TRBV28 and TRBJ1-6; 9 bases agree with TRBD1. CDR1 and CDR2 (germline): MDHEN, SYDVKM. The trim removed 4 bases at V and 9 bases at J, leaving 13 bases unmatched. This CDR3 spans 17 amino acids. DNA for the CDR3: TGTGCCAGCAGTTGGGGACAGGGAAGGTTGGTCGGTTCACCCCTCCACTTT. This codes for CASSWGQGRLVGSPLHF.

This clonotype came up a few times. The V and J genes are TRBV28 and TRBJ2-7; tentative D call: TRBD1 (5 bases). CDR3 length equals 13 residues. Trimming took off 6 bases at V and 1 base at J, with 10 bases between the two ends. The V gene's germline CDR1 is MDHEN and CDR2 SYDVKM. CDR3: CASRTTESYEQYF. Written as DNA, the CDR3 is TGTGCCAGCAGAACGACAGAGTCCTACGAGCAGTACTTC.

This clonotype was observed at least ten times. This chain joins TRBV18 and TRBJ1-5; TRBD1 aligns across 10 bases. Germline V gene lookup returns CDR1 KGHSH and CDR2 LQKENI. The J segment lost 4 bases and the V segment lost 3 bases, leaving 3 bases of the junction unmatched. The CDR3 totals 15 residues. The CDR3 DNA sequence: TGTGCCAGCTCACCCGGGACAGGGGTGAATCAGCCCCAGCATTTT. Translation gives CASSPGTGVNQPQHF. Looking up the rest from reference TRBV18 and TRBJ1-5 gives the full variable domain: NAGVMQNPRHLVRRRGQEARLRCSPMKGHSHVYWYRQLPEEGLKFMVYLQKENIIDESGMPKERFSAEFPKEGPSILRIQQVVRGDSAAYFCASSPGTGVNQPQHFGDGTRLSIL.

The rearrangement links TRBV19 to TRBJ2-2; D possibly corresponds to TRBD1 (5 bases). Germline V gene data show CDR1 as LNHDA and CDR2 as SQIVND (reference sequence). This CDR3 has 15 residues. V lost 4 bases and J lost 3, with 12 bases in between. CDR3 sequence reads: CASSTRLGDTGELFF. The CDR3 DNA sequence: TGTGCCAGTAGTACTCGGCTAGGGGACACCGGGGAGCTGTTTTTT.

The V gene is TRBV4-3, the J gene TRBJ2-2; D gene unclear. This CDR3 spans 15 amino acids. The germline gives CDR1 LGHNA, CDR2 YSLEER. Trimming removed 0 bases at V and 7 bases at J, with 12 bases between. CDR3 DNA sequence: TGCGCCAGCAGCCAAGAACCCCAGCCGGACGGGGAGCTGTTTTTT. Translating it yields CASSQEPQPDGELFF.

The V gene is TRBV27, the J gene TRBJ2-7; D uncertain. Germline lookup yields CDR1 MNHEY and CDR2 SMNVEV (reference sequence). Trimming stripped 0 bases from V and 0 bases from J, with 9 bases between. The CDR3 is 15 residues long. CDR3 protein: CASSLSITGSYEQYF. In nucleotides, the CDR3 is TGTGCCAGCAGTTTATCCATAACGGGCTCCTACGAGCAGTACTTC.

A few counts support this clonotype. The chain recombines TRBV6-5 with TRBJ1-6; D is ambiguous. This CDR3 region has 13 residues. The V end lost 5 bases, the J end lost 12 bases, and 14 bases lay between the germline ends. Germline V lookup: CDR1 MNHEY, CDR2 SVGAGI. CDR3 bases: TGTGCCAGCAGTGATGTTACTAGCAGACCCCTCCACTTT. Translated, it gives CASSDVTSRPLHF.

This clonotype was counted only a few times. The chain uses TRBV4-1 and TRBJ1-1; D might be TRBD1 (6 bases). Germline values: CDR1 MGHRA, CDR2 YSYEKL. CDR3 length: 15 residues. V lost 0 bases and J 0 bases, leaving 8 bases between the germline ends. The CDR3 bases are TGCGCCAGCAGCCAAGACTGGACAGTGAACACTGAAGCTTTCTTT. As protein: CASSQDWTVNTEAFF.

The chain uses TRBV20-1 and TRBJ2-1, with D tentatively TRBD2 (5 bases). Looked up from germline, CDR1 is DFQATT and CDR2 is SNEGSKA (reference sequence). The CDR3 consists of 13 residues. With 1 base removed from V and 9 bases from J, the gap between germline ends came to 13 bases. CDR3 coding DNA: TGCAGTGCTAGAGTCCTAGCAGAGGGTGAGCAGTTCTTC. Translation gives CSARVLAEGEQFF.

This sequence joins TRBV13 and TRBJ2-3; D is uncertain. The V end was cut by 0 bases, the J end by 6 bases, with 10 bases between. The CDR3 spans 14 residues. Germline CDR1 is PRHDT and CDR2 is FYEKMQ (reference sequence). CDR3 bases: TGTGCCAGCAGCTTAGGGACCAGCAGCGATACGCAGTATTTT. Translating gives CASSLGTSSDTQYF. The full variable domain, rest sourced from reference TRBV13 and TRBJ2-3, is AAGVIQSPRHLIKEKRETATLKCYPIPRHDTVYWYQQGPGQDPQFLISFYEKMQSDKGSIPDRFSAQQFSDYHSELNMSSLELGDSALYFCASSLGTSSDTQYFGPGTRLTVL.

This clonotype was seen a handful of times. The rearrangement joins TRBV6-5 to TRBJ1-1; possible D gene TRBD1, 5 bases. This CDR3 contains 12 residues. Deletions cut 0 bases from V and 8 bases from J, with 7 bases between. Looked up from germline, CDR1 is MNHEY and CDR2 is SVGAGI. As DNA, the CDR3 is TGTGCCAGCAGTTACTCCGGGGGGGAAGCTTTCTTT. It translates to CASSYSGGEAFF.

This clonotype was picked up many times. This rearrangement joins TRBV6-4 to TRBJ2-1; D gene unclear. The CDR3 extends over 13 amino acids. Trimming took off 6 bases at V and 5 bases at J, with 11 bases between the two ends. Germline V lookup: CDR1 MRHNA, CDR2 SNTAGT. CDR3 sequence reads: CASSPDLHNEQFF. The CDR3 region has the DNA TGTGCCAGCAGCCCCGACTTACACAATGAGCAGTTCTTC.

The table lists this clonotype with a few counts. CDR3 sequence reads: CASNSIRGEEFF. The CDR3 DNA follows: TGTGCCAGCAATTCAATCCGTGGGGAGGAGTTCTTC. The chain is built from TRBV2 and TRBJ2-1; TRBD2 is a possible D gene (6 bases). Germline CDR1 reads SNHLY; CDR2 reads FYNNEI. The CDR3 loop spans 12 amino acids. V lost 7 bases and J lost 14, with 18 bases in between.

The chain combines TRBV11-2 with TRBJ2-1; possible D gene TRBD2, 6 bases. Trimming left V 3 bases short and J 6 bases short, with 9 bases between. The CDR3 is 13 amino acids. CDR1 is SGHAT and CDR2 is FQNNGV in the germline V gene. The DNA for the CDR3 is TGTGCCAGCAGCTTCGGGACTCTCAATGAGCAGTTCTTC. As protein: CASSFGTLNEQFF.

The chain is built from TRBV4-2 and TRBJ2-3; 7 bases agree with TRBD2. Germline V gene lookup returns CDR1 LGHNA and CDR2 YNFKEQ. The CDR3 spans 17 residues. After removal of 1 base from V and 1 base from J, the junction contained 8 bases not matched to a gene. The CDR3 region is CASSQGMRTSGTDTQYF. The CDR3 DNA reads TGTGCCAGCAGCCAAGGGATGAGAACTAGCGGCACAGATACGCAGTATTTT.

This clonotype was seen just once. The rearrangement links TRBV5-1 to TRBJ2-1; D perhaps matches TRBD2 (6 bases). Germline assignment: CDR1 SGHRS and CDR2 YFSETQ. This CDR3 has 14 amino acids. The V and J ends lost 7 bases and 10 bases respectively, with 21 bases between them. This chain's CDR3 is CASLLAPNSGEQFF. The DNA of the CDR3 is TGCGCCAGCTTACTAGCCCCCAATTCGGGGGAGCAGTTCTTC.

This clonotype has just a few counts. The chain recombines TRBV4-3 with TRBJ2-3, with D possibly called TRBD1 or TRBD2 (5 bases each). V was cut by 4 bases and J by 4 bases, with 15 bases left in between. This CDR3 is 15 amino acids long. Germline CDR1 is LGHNA and CDR2 is YSLEER. The CDR3 loop reads CASSPRRGGSDTQYF. CDR3 nucleotide sequence: TGCGCCAGCAGCCCCAGACGGGGCGGCTCAGATACGCAGTATTTT.

This clonotype was found many times. The V gene is TRBV5-1, the J gene TRBJ2-7; 12 bases fit TRBD2. The V gene's germline CDR1 is SGHRS and CDR2 YFSETQ. J was trimmed by 2 bases and V by 4 bases; bases with no gene match: 7. The CDR3 is made up of 16 amino acids. Here the CDR3 DNA reads TGCGCCAGCAGCCCCGGGACTAGCGGGCGACCCTACGAGCAGTACTTC. Amino acids: CASSPGTSGRPYEQYF. The variable domain in full, with the rest retrieved from reference TRBV5-1 and TRBJ2-7, is KAGVTQTPRYLIKTRGQQVTLSCSPISGHRSVSWYQQTPGQGLQFLFEYFSETQRNKGNFPGRFSGRQFSNSRSEMNVSTLELGDSALYLCASSPGTSGRPYEQYFGPGTRLTVT.

This clonotype was counted a few times. V usage is TRBV10-3 and J usage is TRBJ1-1, with TRBD1 matching over 9 bases. The V gene's germline CDR1 is ENHRY and CDR2 SYGVKD. The V and J ends lost 7 bases and 7 bases, in that order; junction bases with no gene match: 7. The CDR3 totals 13 residues. The CDR3 DNA is TGTGCCATCAACTTGGACAGGGGAGGTGAAGCTTTCTTT. Translating gives CAINLDRGGEAFF.

This clonotype was observed a few times. The rearrangement uses TRBV15 and TRBJ2-4; 11 bases match TRBD1. Trimming took 0 bases from V and 9 from J; bases not matched to a gene: 1. The CDR3 runs 14 residues. Germline CDR1 LNHNV, CDR2 YYDKDF (reference sequence). CDR3 sequence (DNA): TGTGCCACCAGCAGAGAGGGACAGGGGGTCATTCAGTACTTC. Translated: CATSREGQGVIQYF.

This chain uses TRBV4-2 with TRBJ1-5, with D possibly matching TRBD1 (5 bases). There are 12 residues in the CDR3. Trimming shortened V by 0 bases and J by 15 bases, and 12 bases separated the two germline ends. Per germline, CDR1 LGHNA and CDR2 YNFKEQ. The CDR3 spells CASSQEQGTVHF. CDR3 sequence (DNA): TGTGCCAGCAGCCAAGAGCAGGGAACGGTGCATTTT.

The chain has TRBV7-2 and TRBJ2-7; TRBD1 or TRBD2 may be the D gene (5 bases each). Germline values: CDR1 SGHTA, CDR2 FQGNSA. The V end lost 1 base, the J end lost 2 bases, and 12 bases lay between the germline ends. CDR3 length: 15 residues. The CDR3 coding sequence is TGTGCCAGCAGCTTAGTGGGGGACCCCACCTACGAGCAGTACTTC. Protein sequence: CASSLVGDPTYEQYF.

The V call is TRBV4-1, the J call TRBJ2-7; D tentatively fits TRBD1 or TRBD2 (5 bases each). Germline assignment: CDR1 MGHRA and CDR2 YSYEKL. Trimming stripped 0 bases from V and 9 bases from J, with 15 bases between. This CDR3 is 14 amino acids long. The CDR3 DNA follows: TGCGCCAGCAGCCAAGATCAACTGGGACGGGTGCAGTACTTC. Residues: CASSQDQLGRVQYF.

The sample holds many counts of this clonotype. The rearrangement links TRBV4-3 to TRBJ1-6; possible D gene TRBD1, 5 bases. V was clipped by 4 bases and J by 5 bases, with 12 bases between them. CDR3 size: 15 residues. Per germline, CDR1 LGHNA and CDR2 YSLEER. The CDR3 is CASSRGWGNNSPLHF. CDR3 DNA sequence: TGCGCCAGCAGCCGGGGGTGGGGTAATAATTCACCCCTCCACTTT.

This clonotype appeared many times. The chain joins TRBV6-2 or TRBV6-3 to TRBJ2-7; TRBD2 is a possible D gene (5 bases). The germline gives CDR1 MNHEY, CDR2 SVGEGT. V lost 6 bases to trimming and J lost 2 bases, with 14 bases between them. This CDR3 contains 14 residues. The CDR3 spells CASRTVQRTYEQYF. CDR3 sequence (DNA): TGTGCCAGCAGGACCGTGCAGCGGACCTACGAGCAGTACTTC.

This clonotype was detected only a few times. J is TRBJ1-1 and V is TRBV6-2 or TRBV6-3; D gene ambiguous. Germline V CDR1 and CDR2: MNHEY, SVGEGT. This CDR3 has 15 residues. V dropped 7 bases and J dropped 1 base, with 16 bases sitting between them. The CDR3: CASNPTWAGNTEAFF. CDR3 nucleotides: TGTGCCAGCAATCCAACTTGGGCAGGGAACACTGAAGCTTTCTTT.

V is TRBV10-3 and J is TRBJ2-5; 8 nucleotides align to TRBD2. Germline assignment: CDR1 ENHRY and CDR2 SYGVKD. V was clipped by 2 bases and J by 4 bases; unmatched bases: 3. CDR3 length: 14 residues. The CDR3 nucleotides are TGTGCCATCAGTGAGATCGGGGGGGGAGAGACCCAGTACTTC. Its translation: CAISEIGGGETQYF.

The CDR3: CASGFSSNQPQHF. The CDR3, as DNA: TGTGCCAGCGGCTTCAGTAGCAATCAGCCCCAGCATTTT. V gene TRBV2 combines with J gene TRBJ1-5; D uncertain. V was cut by 8 bases and J by 0 bases, with 8 bases left in between. This CDR3 spans 13 amino acids. Per the germline V gene, CDR1 is SNHLY and CDR2 is FYNNEI.